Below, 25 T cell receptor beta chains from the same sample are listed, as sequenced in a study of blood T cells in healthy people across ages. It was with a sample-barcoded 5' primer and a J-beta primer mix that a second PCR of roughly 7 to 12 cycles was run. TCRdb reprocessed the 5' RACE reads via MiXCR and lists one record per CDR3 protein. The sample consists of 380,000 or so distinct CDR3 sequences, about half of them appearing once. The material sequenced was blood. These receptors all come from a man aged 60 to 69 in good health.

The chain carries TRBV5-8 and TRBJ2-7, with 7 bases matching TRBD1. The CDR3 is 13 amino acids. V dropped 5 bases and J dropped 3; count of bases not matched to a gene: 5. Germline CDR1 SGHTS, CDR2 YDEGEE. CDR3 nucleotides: TGTGCCAGCAGATACAGGGGTAGCTACGAGCAGTACTTC. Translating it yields CASRYRGSYEQYF.

The CDR3 bases are TGTGCCAGCACCCCTGGTCTTCTGGGTGATACGCAGTATTTT. Amino acid sequence: CASTPGLLGDTQYF. The gene calls are TRBV2 and TRBJ2-3; D is unresolved. The CDR3 has 14 amino acids. The germline gives CDR1 SNHLY, CDR2 FYNNEI. The V and J ends lost 7 bases and 6 bases respectively, with 17 bases between them. The full variable domain, rest sourced from reference TRBV2 and TRBJ2-3, is EPEVTQTPSHQVTQMGQEVILRCVPISNHLYFYWYRQILGQKVEFLVSFYNNEISEKSEIFDDQFSVERPDGSNFTLKIRSTKLEDSAMYFCASTPGLLGDTQYFGPGTRLTVL.

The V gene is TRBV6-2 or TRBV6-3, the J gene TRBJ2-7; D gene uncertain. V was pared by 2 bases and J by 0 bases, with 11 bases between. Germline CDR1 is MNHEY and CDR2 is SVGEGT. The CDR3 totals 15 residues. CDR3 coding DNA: TGTGCCAGCAGTTACCAGCACTTGAGCTCCTACGAGCAGTACTTC. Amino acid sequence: CASSYQHLSSYEQYF.

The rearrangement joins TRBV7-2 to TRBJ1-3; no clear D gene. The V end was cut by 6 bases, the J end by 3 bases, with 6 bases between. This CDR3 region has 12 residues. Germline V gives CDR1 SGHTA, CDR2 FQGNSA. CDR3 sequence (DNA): TGTGCCAGCAGTAAAAATGGAAACACCATATATTTT. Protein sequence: CASSKNGNTIYF.

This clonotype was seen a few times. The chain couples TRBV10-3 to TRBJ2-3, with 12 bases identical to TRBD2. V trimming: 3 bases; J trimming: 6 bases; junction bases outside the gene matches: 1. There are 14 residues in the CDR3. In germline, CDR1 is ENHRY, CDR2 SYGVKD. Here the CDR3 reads CAISETSGGDTQYF. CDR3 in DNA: TGTGCCATCAGTGAAACTAGCGGGGGGGATACGCAGTATTTT.

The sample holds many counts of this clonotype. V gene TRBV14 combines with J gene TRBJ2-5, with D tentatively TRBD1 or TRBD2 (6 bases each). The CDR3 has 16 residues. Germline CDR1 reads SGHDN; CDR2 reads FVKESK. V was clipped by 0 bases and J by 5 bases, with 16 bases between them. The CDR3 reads CASSQDLPGASETQYF. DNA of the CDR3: TGTGCCAGCAGCCAAGACTTGCCGGGGGCGTCGGAGACCCAGTACTTC. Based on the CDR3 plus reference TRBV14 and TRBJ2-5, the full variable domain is EAGVTQFPSHSVIEKGQTVTLRCDPISGHDNLYWYRRVMGKEIKFLLHFVKESKQDESGMPNNRFLAERTGGTYSTLKVQPAELEDSGVYFCASSQDLPGASETQYFGPGTRLLVL.

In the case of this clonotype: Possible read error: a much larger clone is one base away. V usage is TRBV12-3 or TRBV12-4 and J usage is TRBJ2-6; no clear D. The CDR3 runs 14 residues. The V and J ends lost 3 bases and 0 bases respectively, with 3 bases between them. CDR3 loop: CASSFASGANVLTF. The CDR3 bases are TGTGCCAGCAGTTTCGCCTCTGGGGCCAACGTCCTGACTTTC.

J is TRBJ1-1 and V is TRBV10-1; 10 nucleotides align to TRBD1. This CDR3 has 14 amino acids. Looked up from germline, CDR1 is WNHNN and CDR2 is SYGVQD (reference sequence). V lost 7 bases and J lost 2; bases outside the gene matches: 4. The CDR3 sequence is CASKGQGINTEAFF. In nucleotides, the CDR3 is TGCGCCAGCAAGGGACAGGGGATAAACACTGAAGCTTTCTTT.

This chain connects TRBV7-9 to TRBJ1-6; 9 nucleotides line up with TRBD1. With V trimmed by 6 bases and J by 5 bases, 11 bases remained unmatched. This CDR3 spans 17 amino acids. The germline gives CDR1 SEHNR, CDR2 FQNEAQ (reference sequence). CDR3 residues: CASRGPGQGSNNSPLHF. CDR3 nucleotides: TGTGCCAGCAGGGGGCCGGGACAGGGATCTAATAATTCACCCCTCCACTTT.

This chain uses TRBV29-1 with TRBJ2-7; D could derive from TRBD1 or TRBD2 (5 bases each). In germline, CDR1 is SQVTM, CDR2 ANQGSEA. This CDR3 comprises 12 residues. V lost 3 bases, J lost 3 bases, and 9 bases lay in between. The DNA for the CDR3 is TGCAGCGTTGAGGGACGGGGCTACGAGCAGTACTTC. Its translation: CSVEGRGYEQYF.

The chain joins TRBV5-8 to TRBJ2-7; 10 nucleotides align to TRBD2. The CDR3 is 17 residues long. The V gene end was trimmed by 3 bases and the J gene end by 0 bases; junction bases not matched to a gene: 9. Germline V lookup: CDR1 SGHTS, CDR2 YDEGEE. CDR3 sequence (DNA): TGTGCCAGCAGCTCGGACAGCGGGAGGGCCTACTCCTACGAGCAGTACTTC. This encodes CASSSDSGRAYSYEQYF.

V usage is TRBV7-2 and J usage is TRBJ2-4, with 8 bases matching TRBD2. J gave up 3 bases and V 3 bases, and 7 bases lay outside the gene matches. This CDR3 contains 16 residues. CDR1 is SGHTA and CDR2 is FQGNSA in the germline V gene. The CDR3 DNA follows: TGTGCCAGCAGCTTGGGGACTAGTTGGGGCAAAAACATTCAGTACTTC. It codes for CASSLGTSWGKNIQYF.

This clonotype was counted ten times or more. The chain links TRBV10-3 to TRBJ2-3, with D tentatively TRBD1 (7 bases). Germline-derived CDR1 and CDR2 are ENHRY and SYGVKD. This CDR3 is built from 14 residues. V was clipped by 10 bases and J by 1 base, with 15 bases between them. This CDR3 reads CATRGVSGTDTQYF. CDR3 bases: TGTGCCACCAGGGGGGTATCAGGCACAGATACGCAGTATTTT.

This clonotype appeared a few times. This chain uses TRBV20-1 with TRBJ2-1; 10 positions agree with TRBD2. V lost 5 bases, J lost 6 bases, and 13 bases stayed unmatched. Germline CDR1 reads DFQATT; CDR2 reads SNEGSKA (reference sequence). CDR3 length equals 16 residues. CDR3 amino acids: CSAAPRVSGGANEQFF. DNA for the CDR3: TGCAGTGCTGCCCCTCGAGTCAGCGGGGGGGCCAATGAGCAGTTCTTC.

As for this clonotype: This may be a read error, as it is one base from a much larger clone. The CDR3 bases are TGTGCCACCAGCAGAGGTTGGACCCTCGAGCAGTACTTC. It translates to CATSRGWTLEQYF. The chain is built from TRBV15 and TRBJ2-4; the D is unclear. The closer fit of TRBJ2-7 to the DNA end suggests the J call may be wrong. Looked up from germline, CDR1 is LNHNV and CDR2 is YYDKDF (reference sequence). The CDR3 length is 13 residues.

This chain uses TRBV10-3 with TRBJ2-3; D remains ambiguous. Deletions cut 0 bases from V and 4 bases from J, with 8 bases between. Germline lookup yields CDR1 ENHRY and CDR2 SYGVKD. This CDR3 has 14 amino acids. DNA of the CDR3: TGTGCCATCAGTGAGTCGACCCGGCCAGATACGCAGTATTTT. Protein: CAISESTRPDTQYF.

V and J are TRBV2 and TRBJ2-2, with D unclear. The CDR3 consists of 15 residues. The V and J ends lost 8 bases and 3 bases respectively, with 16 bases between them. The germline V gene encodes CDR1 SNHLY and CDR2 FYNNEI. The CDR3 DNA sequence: TGTGCCAGCGCCGGGTTGAGAAGGGACACCGGGGAGCTGTTTTTT. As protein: CASAGLRRDTGELFF. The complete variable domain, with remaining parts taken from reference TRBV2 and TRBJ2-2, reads EPEVTQTPSHQVTQMGQEVILRCVPISNHLYFYWYRQILGQKVEFLVSFYNNEISEKSEIFDDQFSVERPDGSNFTLKIRSTKLEDSAMYFCASAGLRRDTGELFFGEGSRLTVL.

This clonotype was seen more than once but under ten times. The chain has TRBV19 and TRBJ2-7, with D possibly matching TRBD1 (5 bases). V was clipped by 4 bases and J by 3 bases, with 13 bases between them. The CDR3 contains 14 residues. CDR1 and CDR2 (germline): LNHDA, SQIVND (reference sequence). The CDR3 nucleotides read TGTGCCAGTAGTACCGACAGAACTTACTACGAGCAGTACTTC. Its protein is CASSTDRTYYEQYF.

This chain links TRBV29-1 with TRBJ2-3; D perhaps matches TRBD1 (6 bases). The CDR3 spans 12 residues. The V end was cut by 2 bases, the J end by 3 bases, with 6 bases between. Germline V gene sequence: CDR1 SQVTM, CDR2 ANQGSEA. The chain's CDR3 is CSVETGTDTQYF. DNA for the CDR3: TGCAGCGTTGAAACAGGGACAGATACGCAGTATTTT.

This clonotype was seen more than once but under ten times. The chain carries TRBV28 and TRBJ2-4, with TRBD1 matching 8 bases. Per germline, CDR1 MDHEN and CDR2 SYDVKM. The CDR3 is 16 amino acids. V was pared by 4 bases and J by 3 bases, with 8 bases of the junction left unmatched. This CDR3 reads CASSSLGTGHKNIQYF. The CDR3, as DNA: TGTGCCAGCAGTTCTTTGGGGACAGGCCACAAAAACATTCAGTACTTC.

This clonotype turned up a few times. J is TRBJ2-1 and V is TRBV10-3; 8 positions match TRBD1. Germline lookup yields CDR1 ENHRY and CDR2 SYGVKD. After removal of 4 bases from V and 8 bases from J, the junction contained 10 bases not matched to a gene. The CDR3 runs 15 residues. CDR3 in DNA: TGTGCCATCAGTGTTGGACAGGGAGTTACGTATGAGCAGTTCTTC. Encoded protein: CAISVGQGVTYEQFF.

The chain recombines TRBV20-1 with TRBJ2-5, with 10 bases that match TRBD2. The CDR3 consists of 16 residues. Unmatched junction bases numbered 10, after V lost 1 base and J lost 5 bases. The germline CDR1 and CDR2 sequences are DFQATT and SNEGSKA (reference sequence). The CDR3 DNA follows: TGCAGTGCTAGAGTTCTAGCGGGGGCTTTTGAGGAGACCCAGTACTTC. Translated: CSARVLAGAFEETQYF.

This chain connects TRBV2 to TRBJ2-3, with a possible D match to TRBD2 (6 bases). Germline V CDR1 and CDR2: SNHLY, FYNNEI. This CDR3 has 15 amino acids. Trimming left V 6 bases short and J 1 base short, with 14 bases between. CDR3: CASRPGGGGTDTQYF. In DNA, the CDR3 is TGTGCCAGCAGACCCGGAGGCGGGGGCACAGATACGCAGTATTTT.

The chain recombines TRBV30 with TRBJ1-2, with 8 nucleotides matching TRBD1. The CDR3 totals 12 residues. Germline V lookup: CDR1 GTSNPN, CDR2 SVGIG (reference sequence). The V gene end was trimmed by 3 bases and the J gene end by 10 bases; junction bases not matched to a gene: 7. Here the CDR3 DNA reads TGTGCCTGGAGCGCACAGGACAGGGCCTACACCTTC. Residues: CAWSAQDRAYTF.

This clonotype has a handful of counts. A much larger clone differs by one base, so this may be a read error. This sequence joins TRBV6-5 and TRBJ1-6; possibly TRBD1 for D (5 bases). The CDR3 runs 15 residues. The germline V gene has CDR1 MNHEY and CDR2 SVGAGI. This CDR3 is CASTGTGTANSPPHF. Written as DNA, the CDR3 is TGTGCCAGCACAGGAACCGGGACGGCAAATTCACCCCCCCACTTT.